This T cell receptor beta chain is from a study of cytotoxic CD8 clonotypes in ibrutinib-treated CLL. Study background: Patients attained some 25 partial and 2 complete responses; at median roughly 73 months, about 15 remained remitted while around twelve progressed. Study-level results: Clonality was higher at baseline than in age-matched healthy donors and tracked circulating CD8+ T-cell counts. The study found public clonotypes uncommon, contracting or stable on treatment.

About this clone itself: The antigen remains unidentified.

V was shortened by 0 bases and J by 3 bases, with 8 bases between the two germline ends. Germline V gene lookup returns CDR1 LNHNV and CDR2 YYDKDF (reference sequence). The length of the CDR3 is 14 residues. Libraries were prepared by immunoSEQ multiplex PCR; TCRdb keeps only in-frame clonotypes and omits some of them. The repertoire holds some 130,000 clones, with around 90% as singletons. Cryopreserved PBMCs were the source of about 2.2 micrograms of genomic DNA, which went to TCR beta libraries. The receptor's source is a human donor with chronic lymphocytic leukemia. This rearrangement joins TRBV15 to TRBJ2-5; D may be TRBD1 (5 bases). This material consisted of PBMCs, taken after 12 months of ibrutinib treatment. In DNA form, the CDR3 reads TGTGCCACCAGCAGAGATCGACAGAAAGAGACCCAGTACTTC. Encoded protein: CATSRDRQKETQYF.